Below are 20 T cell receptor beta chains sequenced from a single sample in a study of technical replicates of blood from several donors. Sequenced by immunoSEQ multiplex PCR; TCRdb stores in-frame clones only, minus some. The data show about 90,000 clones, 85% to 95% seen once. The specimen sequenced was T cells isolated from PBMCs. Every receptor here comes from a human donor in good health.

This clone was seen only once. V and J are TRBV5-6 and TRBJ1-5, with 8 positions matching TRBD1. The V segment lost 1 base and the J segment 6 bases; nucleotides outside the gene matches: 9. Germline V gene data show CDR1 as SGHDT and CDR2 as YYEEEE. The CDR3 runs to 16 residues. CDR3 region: CASSLWRQGAVQPQHF. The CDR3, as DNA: TGTGCCAGCAGCTTGTGGCGGCAGGGGGCAGTTCAGCCCCAGCATTTT.

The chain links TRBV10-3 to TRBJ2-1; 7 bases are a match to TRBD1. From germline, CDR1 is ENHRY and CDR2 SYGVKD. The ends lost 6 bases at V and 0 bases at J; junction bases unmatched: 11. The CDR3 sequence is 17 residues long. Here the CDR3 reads CAISAAMTGSSYNEQFF. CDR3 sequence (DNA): TGTGCCATCAGCGCAGCGATGACAGGGAGCTCCTACAATGAGCAGTTCTTC.

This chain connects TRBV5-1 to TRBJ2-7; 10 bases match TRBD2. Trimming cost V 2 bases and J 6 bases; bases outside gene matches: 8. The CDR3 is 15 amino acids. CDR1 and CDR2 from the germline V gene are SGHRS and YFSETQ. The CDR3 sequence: CASSFSLAGAREQYF. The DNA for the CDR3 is TGCGCCAGCAGCTTCTCGCTAGCGGGAGCGCGCGAGCAGTACTTC.

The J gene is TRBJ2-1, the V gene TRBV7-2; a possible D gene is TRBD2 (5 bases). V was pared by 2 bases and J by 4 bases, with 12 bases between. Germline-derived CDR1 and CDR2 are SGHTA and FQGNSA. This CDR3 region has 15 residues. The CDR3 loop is CASSLNGVGYNEQFF. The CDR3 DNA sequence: TGTGCCAGCAGCTTAAACGGGGTGGGGTACAATGAGCAGTTCTTC. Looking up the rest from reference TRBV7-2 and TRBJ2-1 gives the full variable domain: GAGVSQSPSNKVTEKGKDVELRCDPISGHTALYWYRQSLGQGLEFLIYFQGNSAPDKSGLPSDRFSAERTGGSVSTLTIQRTQQEDSAVYLCASSLNGVGYNEQFFGPGTRLTVL.

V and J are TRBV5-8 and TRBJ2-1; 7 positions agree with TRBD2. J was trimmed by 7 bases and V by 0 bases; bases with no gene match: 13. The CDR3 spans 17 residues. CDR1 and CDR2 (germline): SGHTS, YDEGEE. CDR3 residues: CASSLVGSSGILNEQFF. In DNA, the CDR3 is TGTGCCAGCAGCTTGGTGGGGTCGAGCGGGATATTGAATGAGCAGTTCTTC.

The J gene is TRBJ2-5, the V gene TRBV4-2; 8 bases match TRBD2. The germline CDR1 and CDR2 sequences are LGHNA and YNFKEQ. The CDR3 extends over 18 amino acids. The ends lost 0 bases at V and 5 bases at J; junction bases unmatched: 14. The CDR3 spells CASSQDPIGPGGAETQYF. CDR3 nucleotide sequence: TGTGCCAGCAGCCAAGATCCCATCGGCCCCGGGGGGGCGGAGACCCAGTACTTC.

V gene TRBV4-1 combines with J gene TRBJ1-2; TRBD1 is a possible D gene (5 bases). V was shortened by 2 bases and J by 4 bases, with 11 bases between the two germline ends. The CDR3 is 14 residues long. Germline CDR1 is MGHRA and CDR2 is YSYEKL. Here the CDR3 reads CASSQTTATYGYTF. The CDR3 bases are TGCGCCAGCAGCCAAACGACAGCCACCTATGGCTACACCTTC.

This chain's CDR3 is CASSLYGPPTGKNSPLHF. The CDR3 DNA reads TGTGCCAGCAGCCTTTATGGGCCTCCGACAGGGAAGAATTCACCCCTCCACTTT. This chain links TRBV7-6 with TRBJ1-6, with TRBD1 matching 7 bases. The CDR3 spans 18 residues. Trimming at V came to 5 bases and at J to 7 bases, leaving 17 bases not matched to a gene. Germline lookup yields CDR1 SGHVS and CDR2 FNYEAQ. The complete variable domain, with remaining parts taken from reference TRBV7-6 and TRBJ1-6, reads GAGVSQSPRYKVTKRGQDVALRCDPISGHVSLYWYRQALGQGPEFLTYFNYEAQQDKSGLPNDRFSAERPEGSISTLTIQRTEQRDSAMYRCASSLYGPPTGKNSPLHFGNGTRLTVT.

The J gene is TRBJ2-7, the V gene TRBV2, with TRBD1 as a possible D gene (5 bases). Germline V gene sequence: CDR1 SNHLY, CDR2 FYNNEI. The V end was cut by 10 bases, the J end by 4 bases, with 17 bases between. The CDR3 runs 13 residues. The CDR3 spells CAIQGQELYEQYF. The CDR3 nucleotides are TGTGCCATCCAAGGACAAGAGTTATACGAGCAGTACTTC.

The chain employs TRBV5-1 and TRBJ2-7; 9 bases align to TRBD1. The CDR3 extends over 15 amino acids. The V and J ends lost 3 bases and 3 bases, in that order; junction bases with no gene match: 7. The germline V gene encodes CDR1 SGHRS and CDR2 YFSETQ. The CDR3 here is CASSSKGQGHYEQYF. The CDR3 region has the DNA TGCGCCAGCAGCTCTAAGGGACAGGGCCACTACGAGCAGTACTTC.

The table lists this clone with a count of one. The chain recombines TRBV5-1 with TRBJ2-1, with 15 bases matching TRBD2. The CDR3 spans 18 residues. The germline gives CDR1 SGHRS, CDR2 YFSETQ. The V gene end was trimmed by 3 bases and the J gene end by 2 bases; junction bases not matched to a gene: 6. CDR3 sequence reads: CASSWRRTSGGAYNEQFF. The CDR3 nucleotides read TGCGCCAGCAGCTGGAGAAGGACTAGCGGGGGGGCCTACAATGAGCAGTTCTTC.

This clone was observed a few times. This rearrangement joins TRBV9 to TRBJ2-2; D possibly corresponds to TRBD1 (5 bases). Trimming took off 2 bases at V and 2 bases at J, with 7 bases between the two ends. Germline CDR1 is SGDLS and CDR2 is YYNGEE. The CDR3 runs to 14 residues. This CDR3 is CASSVGHNTGELFF. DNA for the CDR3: TGTGCCAGCAGCGTTGGACACAACACCGGGGAGCTGTTTTTT.

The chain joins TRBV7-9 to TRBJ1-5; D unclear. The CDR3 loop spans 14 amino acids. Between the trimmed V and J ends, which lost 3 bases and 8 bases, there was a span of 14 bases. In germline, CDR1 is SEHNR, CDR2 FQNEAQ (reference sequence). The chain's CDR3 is CASSFQSGVEPQHF. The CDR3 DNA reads TGTGCCAGCAGCTTCCAGTCCGGGGTGGAGCCCCAGCATTTT.

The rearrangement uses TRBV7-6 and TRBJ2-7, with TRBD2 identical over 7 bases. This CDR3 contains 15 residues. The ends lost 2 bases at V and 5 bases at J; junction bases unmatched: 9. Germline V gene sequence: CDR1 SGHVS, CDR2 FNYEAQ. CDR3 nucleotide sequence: TGTGCCAGCAGCTTATACGGCGGGAGAGGTGACGAGCAGTACTTC. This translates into CASSLYGGRGDEQYF.

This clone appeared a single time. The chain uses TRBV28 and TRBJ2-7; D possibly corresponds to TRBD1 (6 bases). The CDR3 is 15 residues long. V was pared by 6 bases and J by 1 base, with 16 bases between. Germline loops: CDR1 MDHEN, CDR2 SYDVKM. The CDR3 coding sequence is TGTGCCAGCAGCAGAACAGGGAGCGGATCCTACGAGCAGTACTTC. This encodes CASSRTGSGSYEQYF. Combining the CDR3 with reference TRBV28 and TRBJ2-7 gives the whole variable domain DVKVTQSSRYLVKRTGEKVFLECVQDMDHENMFWYRQDPGLGLRLIYFSYDVKMKEKGDIPEGYSVSREKKERFSLILESASTNQTSMYLCASSRTGSGSYEQYFGPGTRLTVT.

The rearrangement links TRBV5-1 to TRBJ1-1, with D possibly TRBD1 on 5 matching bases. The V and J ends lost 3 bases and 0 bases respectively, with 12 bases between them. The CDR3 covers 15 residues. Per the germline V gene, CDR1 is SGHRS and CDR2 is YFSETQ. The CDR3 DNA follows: TGCGCCAGCAGCTATGGGGCGTACATGAACACTGAAGCTTTCTTT. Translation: CASSYGAYMNTEAFF.

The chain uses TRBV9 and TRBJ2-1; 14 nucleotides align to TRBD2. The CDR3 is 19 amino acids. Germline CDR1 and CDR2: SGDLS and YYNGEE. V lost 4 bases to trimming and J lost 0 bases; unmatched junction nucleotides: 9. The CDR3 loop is CASSLGLAGVQSSYNEQFF. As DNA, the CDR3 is TGTGCCAGCAGCCTGGGACTAGCGGGGGTTCAGAGCTCCTACAATGAGCAGTTCTTC.

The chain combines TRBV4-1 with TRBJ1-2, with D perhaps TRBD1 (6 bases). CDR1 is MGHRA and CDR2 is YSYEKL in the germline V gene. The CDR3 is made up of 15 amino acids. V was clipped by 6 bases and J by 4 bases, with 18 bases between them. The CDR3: CASRRGDTQVYGYTF. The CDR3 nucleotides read TGCGCCAGCAGACGAGGGGACACCCAGGTCTATGGCTACACCTTC.

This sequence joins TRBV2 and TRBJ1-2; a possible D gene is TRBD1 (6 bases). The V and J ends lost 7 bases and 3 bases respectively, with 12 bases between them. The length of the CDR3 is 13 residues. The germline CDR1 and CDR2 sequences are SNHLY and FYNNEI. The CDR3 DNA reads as TGTGCCAGCAATAGGGGGGGTGACTATGGCTACACCTTC. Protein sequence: CASNRGGDYGYTF.

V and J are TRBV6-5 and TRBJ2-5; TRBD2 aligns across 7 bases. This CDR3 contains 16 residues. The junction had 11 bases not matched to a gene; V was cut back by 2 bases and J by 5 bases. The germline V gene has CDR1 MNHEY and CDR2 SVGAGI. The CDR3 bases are TGTGCCAGCAGTTACGAGCAGCGGGGAGCGGTGGAGACCCAGTACTTC. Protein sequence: CASSYEQRGAVETQYF.